This T cell receptor (beta chain) stems from a study of regulatory T cells in long-lasting Graves disease. In its sample, this clonotype was seen many times. The V end was cut by 5 bases, the J end by 1 base, with 11 bases between. The CDR3 totals 14 residues. Germline V CDR1 and CDR2: MDHEN, SYDVKM. Building of the TCR beta libraries involved iRepertoire HTBI primers and Arm-PCR of CDR3 regions. TCRdb reanalysed the multiplex PCR reads using MiXCR and keeps one entry per CDR3 protein. Altogether 400,000 or so distinct CDR3 sequences are present, 20% to 25% being singletons, with the ten largest covering roughly 28%. The time point is: persistent/refractory GD, antithyroid drugs over 5 years with positive TRAb. The TCR library was made from RNA that had been extracted from PBMCs in TRIzol. American Thyroid Association guidelines were used to diagnose Graves' disease. Into tubes containing EDTA, about 10 milliliters of peripheral blood were drawn.

Specimen: peripheral blood mononuclear cells (PBMCs), collected when the disease was refractory, from a patient treated with antithyroid drugs. The V gene is TRBV28, the J gene TRBJ1-1; D is ambiguous. The TCR comes from a female donor with Graves disease. The CDR3 nucleotides read TGTGCCAGCAGTCTAATCACAGAGAACACTGAAGCTTTCTTT. This translates into CASSLITENTEAFF.